Each of the 29 T cell receptor beta chains below was sequenced from the same sample in a study of cytomegalovirus exposure and HLA in healthy donors (dated by TCRdb to about 2017). Libraries were built with the immunoSEQ multiplex PCR assay. For the multiplex PCR, a mixture combining 60 forward primers for TCR Vbeta segments and 13 reverse primers for TCR Jbeta segments was used. TCRdb limited this immuneACCESS table to in-frame rearrangements with V and J called. A share of clones is missing; checked studies link under half to unresolved V genes, and the rest is unexplained. The sample table contains fewer than 150,000 clones; only one count was recorded for 65% to 85% of them. Roughly 5% of the sample is held by the ten biggest clonotypes. Sequenced material: PBMCs. The source of these receptors is a woman aged 30 to 39 in good health and CMV-seropositive.

This clone was recorded only once. This chain links TRBV19 with TRBJ2-7, with D perhaps matching TRBD2 (5 bases). V gave up 6 bases and J gave up 6 bases, with 18 bases separating them. The CDR3 is made up of 14 amino acids. CDR1 is LNHDA, CDR2 SQIVND, per germline (reference sequence). DNA of the CDR3: TGTGCCAGTAGCCGACGAGGGTCACCGGGCGAGCAGTACTTC. Amino acid sequence: CASSRRGSPGEQYF.

This rearrangement joins TRBV14 to TRBJ2-7; no reliable D call. Trimming cost V 1 base and J 3 bases, with 4 bases left between them. In germline, CDR1 is SGHDN, CDR2 FVKESK. The CDR3 sequence is 12 residues long. The CDR3 DNA is TGTGCCAGCAGCCAAGGCAGCTACGAGCAGTACTTC. This gives the protein CASSQGSYEQYF.

This clone appeared a few times. The chain couples TRBV10-3 to TRBJ1-3, with a weak D call TRBD1 (5 bases). The V gene lost 5 bases and the J gene lost 1 base, with 9 bases spanning the gap. The germline CDR1 and CDR2 sequences are ENHRY and SYGVKD. The CDR3 is 14 amino acids. CDR3 residues: CAISPGISGNTIYF. CDR3 coding DNA: TGTGCCATCAGTCCAGGGATTTCTGGAAACACCATATATTTT.

The rearrangement joins TRBV30 to TRBJ1-6; D gene unclear. V lost 1 base and J 1 base, leaving 20 bases between the germline ends. CDR1 is GTSNPN and CDR2 is SVGIG in the germline V gene (reference sequence). This CDR3 has 19 amino acids. CDR3 region: CAWSEALSRLGSYNSPLHF. CDR3 in DNA: TGTGCCTGGAGTGAAGCATTGAGCAGGCTTGGGTCCTATAATTCACCCCTCCACTTT.

This chain connects TRBV5-6 to TRBJ2-1; the match to TRBD2 covers 13 bases. There are 17 residues in the CDR3. Germline CDR1 and CDR2: SGHDT and YYEEEE. V shed 1 base, J shed 7 bases, and the junction held 8 bases outside the gene matches. The CDR3 spells CASSLSPGLAGVNEQFF. DNA for the CDR3: TGTGCCAGCAGCTTGTCCCCCGGACTAGCGGGAGTTAATGAGCAGTTCTTC.

CDR3 DNA sequence: TGTGCCTGCCGCCACCCGGGGGGTCGACTCGGTTCACCCCTCCACTTT. Its translation is CACRHPGGRLGSPLHF. This chain uses TRBV30 with TRBJ1-6; a possible D gene is TRBD1 (5 bases). Germline assignment: CDR1 GTSNPN and CDR2 SVGIG (reference sequence). The V and J ends lost 6 bases and 9 bases respectively, with 24 bases between them. The CDR3 length is 16 residues.

The rearrangement uses TRBV30 and TRBJ2-1, with unresolved D. The CDR3 is 12 residues long. Per germline, CDR1 GTSNPN and CDR2 SVGIG (reference sequence). Trimming took off 0 bases at V and 7 bases at J, with 7 bases between the two ends. CDR3 in amino acids: CAWSVLGNEQFF. The CDR3 DNA reads as TGTGCCTGGAGTGTACTCGGTAATGAGCAGTTCTTC. Full variable domain (missing parts from reference TRBV30 and TRBJ2-1): SQTIHQWPATLVQPVGSPLSLECTVEGTSNPNLYWYRQAAGRGLQLLFYSVGIGQISSEVPQNLSASRPQDRQFILSSKKLLLSDSGFYLCAWSVLGNEQFFGPGTRLTVL.

This clone was seen just once. CDR3 amino acids: CASSFPAPGSPLHF. CDR3 nucleotides: TGTGCCAGCAGCTTCCCGGCCCCGGGTTCACCCCTCCACTTT. The chain recombines TRBV5-6 with TRBJ1-6; D is uncertain. V was shortened by 2 bases and J by 9 bases, with 12 bases between the two germline ends. CDR3 length: 14 amino acids. Germline loops: CDR1 SGHDT, CDR2 YYEEEE.

This clone was picked up one time. V gene TRBV5-4 combines with J gene TRBJ2-3, with 11 bases fitting TRBD2. CDR3 length equals 15 residues. Germline V gene data show CDR1 as SGHNT and CDR2 as YYREEE (reference sequence). Unmatched junction bases numbered 6, after V lost 5 bases and J lost 4 bases. The DNA of the CDR3 is TGTGCCAGCAGGGAGACTAGCGGGGTGGCAGATACGCAGTATTTT. This gives the protein CASRETSGVADTQYF. The complete variable domain, with remaining parts taken from reference TRBV5-4 and TRBJ2-3, reads ETGVTQSPTHLIKTRGQQVTLRCSSQSGHNTVSWYQQALGQGPQFIFQYYREEENGRGNFPPRFSGLQFPNYSSELNVNALELDDSALYLCASRETSGVADTQYFGPGTRLTVL.

The chain combines TRBV9 with TRBJ1-4, with D maybe TRBD1 (5 bases). Trimming pared 4 bases from V and 13 bases from J, leaving 14 bases between. This CDR3 contains 12 residues. Germline V lookup: CDR1 SGDLS, CDR2 YYNGEE. In DNA form, the CDR3 reads TGTGCCAGCAGCCCATCGGACCAGGGACTGTTTTTT. Its protein is CASSPSDQGLFF.

This chain joins TRBV9 and TRBJ1-2; TRBD1 aligns across 7 bases. The length of the CDR3 is 13 residues. Germline V gene data show CDR1 as SGDLS and CDR2 as YYNGEE. V shed 4 bases and J 7 bases; nucleotides not matched to a gene: 7. The CDR3 spells CASSSRQGAGYTF. The DNA for the CDR3 is TGTGCCAGCAGCTCCCGACAGGGCGCTGGCTACACCTTC.

The chain uses TRBV6-5 and TRBJ1-5, with 9 nucleotides matching TRBD1. After removal of 2 bases from V and 3 bases from J, the junction contained 2 bases not matched to a gene. This CDR3 has 15 amino acids. The germline V gene encodes CDR1 MNHEY and CDR2 SVGAGI. Here the CDR3 DNA reads TGTGCCAGCAGTTACCGGACAGGGGACAATCAGCCCCAGCATTTT. It codes for CASSYRTGDNQPQHF.

This chain links TRBV5-1 with TRBJ2-1; tentatively, D is TRBD1 (5 bases). Germline loops: CDR1 SGHRS, CDR2 YFSETQ. This CDR3 contains 13 residues. The V gene lost 4 bases and the J gene lost 5 bases, with 10 bases spanning the gap. The CDR3 loop reads CASSEGQNNEQFF. DNA of the CDR3: TGCGCCAGCAGCGAAGGACAAAACAATGAGCAGTTCTTC.

The chain combines TRBV5-1 with TRBJ1-3, with 7 bases aligning to TRBD1. Germline V CDR1 and CDR2: SGHRS, YFSETQ. This CDR3 region has 16 residues. V dropped 3 bases and J dropped 1; count of bases not matched to a gene: 7. The DNA of the CDR3 is TGCGCCAGCAGCTCCACAGGGGTTAGATCTGGAAACACCATATATTTT. It translates to CASSSTGVRSGNTIYF.

V is TRBV5-4 and J is TRBJ2-7; TRBD2 aligns across 9 bases. V lost 4 bases to trimming and J lost 5 bases; unmatched junction nucleotides: 4. The CDR3 sequence is 13 residues long. Germline assignment: CDR1 SGHNT and CDR2 YYREEE (reference sequence). CDR3 sequence reads: CASSPLAGNEQYF. The DNA for the CDR3 is TGTGCCAGCAGCCCCCTAGCGGGAAACGAGCAGTACTTC.

The chain recombines TRBV7-8 with TRBJ2-6; TRBD1 matches at 9 bases. This CDR3 comprises 17 residues. Germline V lookup: CDR1 SGHVS, CDR2 FQNEAQ. With 6 bases clipped from V and 2 bases from J, the junction kept 8 bases outside the gene matches. In DNA form, the CDR3 reads TGTGCCAGCAGTCCAGACAGGGGGTTTACTGGGGCCAACGTCCTGACTTTC. Residues: CASSPDRGFTGANVLTF. Full variable domain (rest looked up from reference TRBV7-8 and TRBJ2-6): GAGVSQSPRYKVAKRGQDVALRCDPISGHVSLFWYQQALGQGPEFLTYFQNEAQLDKSGLPSDRFFAERPEGSVSTLKIQRTQQEDSAVYLCASSPDRGFTGANVLTFGAGSRLTVL.

Worth noting for this clone: Other DNA sequences in the sample encode the same CDR3. The genes are TRBV4-2 and TRBJ2-7; 7 positions agree with TRBD1. With V trimmed by 0 bases and J by 3 bases, 5 bases remained unmatched. The CDR3 contains 15 residues. The germline V gene has CDR1 LGHNA and CDR2 YNFKEQ. CDR3 residues: CASSQEKGGGYEQYF. As DNA, the CDR3 is TGTGCCAGCAGCCAAGAAAAAGGGGGCGGCTACGAGCAGTACTTC.

The chain uses TRBV30 and TRBJ2-7, with a weak D call TRBD1 (6 bases). V was cut by 3 bases and J by 1 base, with 16 bases left in between. Germline V CDR1 and CDR2: GTSNPN, SVGIG (reference sequence). This CDR3 region has 15 residues. Here the CDR3 reads CAWSDPGRGSYEQYF. The CDR3 region has the DNA TGTGCCTGGAGCGACCCGGGCAGGGGTTCCTACGAGCAGTACTTC.

A few counts support this clone. The same CDR3 can be traced to other DNA sequences in this sample. This chain joins TRBV6-1 and TRBJ1-3, with a tentative D call TRBD1 (5 bases). There are 14 residues in the CDR3. Germline V lookup: CDR1 MNHNS, CDR2 SASEGT. The ends were cut back, 2 bases at V and 1 base at J, with 6 bases in the middle. CDR3 in DNA: TGTGCCAGCAGTGAACAGGGATCTGGAAACACCATATATTTT. This gives the protein CASSEQGSGNTIYF.

The V call is TRBV7-2, the J call TRBJ2-4; possibly TRBD2 for D (6 bases). CDR1 is SGHTA and CDR2 is FQGNSA in the germline V gene. V was pared by 3 bases and J by 1 base, with 16 bases between. The CDR3 is 17 residues long. CDR3: CASSLPGTGDAKNIQYF. The DNA of the CDR3 is TGTGCCAGCAGCTTGCCCGGGACGGGGGACGCCAAAAACATTCAGTACTTC.

V gene TRBV5-1 combines with J gene TRBJ1-1; the D is unclear. Trimming pared 2 bases from V and 0 bases from J, leaving 8 bases between. The CDR3 totals 14 residues. CDR1 and CDR2 (germline): SGHRS, YFSETQ. The CDR3 loop reads CASSLKDLNTEAFF. As DNA, the CDR3 is TGCGCCAGCAGCTTAAAGGACTTGAACACTGAAGCTTTCTTT. The entire variable domain, with the rest obtained from reference TRBV5-1 and TRBJ1-1, is as follows: KAGVTQTPRYLIKTRGQQVTLSCSPISGHRSVSWYQQTPGQGLQFLFEYFSETQRNKGNFPGRFSGRQFSNSRSEMNVSTLELGDSALYLCASSLKDLNTEAFFGQGTRLTVV.

V usage is TRBV18 and J usage is TRBJ2-3, with 7 bases that match TRBD2. The CDR3 spans 16 residues. The germline V gene has CDR1 KGHSH and CDR2 LQKENI. Trimming cost V 0 bases and J 1 base; bases outside gene matches: 4. The chain's CDR3 is CASSPPGLAGTDTQYF. CDR3 coding DNA: TGTGCCAGCTCACCACCGGGGCTAGCGGGCACAGATACGCAGTATTTT.

V and J are TRBV7-9 and TRBJ1-2, with 7 bases that match TRBD1. This CDR3 is 14 amino acids long. Germline CDR1 SEHNR, CDR2 FQNEAQ (reference sequence). Trimming cost V 3 bases and J 4 bases; bases outside gene matches: 5. CDR3: CASSLGQTFYGYTF. CDR3 coding DNA: TGTGCCAGCAGCTTGGGACAGACTTTCTATGGCTACACCTTC.

This chain uses TRBV6-1 with TRBJ1-5; 9 bases map to TRBD1. V dropped 6 bases and J dropped 11; count of bases not matched to a gene: 8. Germline CDR1 MNHNS, CDR2 SASEGT. The CDR3 runs 13 residues. The CDR3 sequence is CASRQGATSAQHF. CDR3 DNA sequence: TGTGCCAGCAGACAGGGGGCAACTTCGGCCCAGCATTTT.

V is TRBV11-2 and J is TRBJ1-6; D is ambiguous. Between the trimmed V and J ends, which lost 6 bases and 0 bases, there was a span of 12 bases. Germline V gene sequence: CDR1 SGHAT, CDR2 FQNNGV. The CDR3 contains 16 residues. CDR3 nucleotides: TGTGCCAGCAGACCTCCCAAGAGCTCCTATAATTCACCCCTCCACTTT. It specifies CASRPPKSSYNSPLHF.

The rearrangement links TRBV21-1 to TRBJ1-1. TRBV21-1 is recorded as a pseudogene. CDR3 length: 18 amino acids. The CDR3 DNA is TGTGCCAGCAGCAATCTAGAAGAAATCATTAAAATGAACACTGAAGCTTTCTTT. Protein: CASSNLEEIIKMNTEAFF.

V gene TRBV5-6 combines with J gene TRBJ2-3, with D hard to call. V gave up 0 bases and J gave up 0 bases, with 11 bases separating them. Germline lookup yields CDR1 SGHDT and CDR2 YYEEEE. The CDR3 covers 16 residues. The CDR3: CASSLVPGSSTDTQYF. The CDR3 nucleotides read TGTGCCAGCAGCTTGGTTCCAGGATCTAGCACAGATACGCAGTATTTT.

CDR3 residues: CASRRTGYGSNQPQHF. The CDR3 nucleotides read TGTGCCAGTAGGCGGACAGGGTACGGTAGCAATCAGCCCCAGCATTTT. V usage is TRBV19 and J usage is TRBJ1-5; TRBD1 agrees at 8 bases. Germline V gene data show CDR1 as LNHDA and CDR2 as SQIVND (reference sequence). The CDR3 is 16 amino acids. V was pared by 6 bases and J by 0 bases, with 7 bases of the junction left unmatched.

J is TRBJ1-1 and V is TRBV30; 7 bases map to TRBD1. The CDR3 extends over 16 amino acids. V gave up 2 bases and J gave up 1 base; unmatched junction bases: 10. The germline V gene has CDR1 GTSNPN and CDR2 SVGIG (reference sequence). The CDR3 loop is CAWSPRPGQKNTEAFF. As DNA, the CDR3 is TGTGCCTGGAGTCCACGCCCGGGACAGAAGAACACTGAAGCTTTCTTT.